Below, 19 T cell receptor beta chains from the same sample are listed, as sequenced in a study of blood T cell repertoires in COVID-19. Measured with immunoSEQ multiplex PCR; TCRdb has only the in-frame clones, and not every one. Of over 150,000 clones detected, over 75% appear once; the ten largest clones hold approximately 3%. The specimen was peripheral blood. Receptors originate from a man between 70 and 80 years old with acute or convalescent COVID-19.

In nucleotides, the CDR3 is TGTGCCAGCAGTTTAAGGCGACTAGCGGGAGGATCCTACGAGCAGTACTTC. It encodes CASSLRRLAGGSYEQYF. The chain employs TRBV28 and TRBJ2-7, with TRBD2 matching over 13 bases. V was pared by 2 bases and J by 1 base, with 5 bases of the junction left unmatched. The CDR3 is 17 amino acids. The germline V gene encodes CDR1 MDHEN and CDR2 SYDVKM.

The chain employs TRBV6-5 and TRBJ2-5; 7 nucleotides agree with TRBD1. The length of the CDR3 is 13 residues. The V gene's germline CDR1 is MNHEY and CDR2 SVGAGI. V was clipped by 10 bases and J by 5 bases; unmatched bases: 10. This chain's CDR3 is CATTDRLGETQYF. The CDR3 DNA follows: TGTGCCACTACGGACAGGCTGGGGGAGACCCAGTACTTC.

The chain carries TRBV2 and TRBJ1-6; unclear D gene. This CDR3 is built from 14 residues. CDR1 SNHLY and CDR2 FYNNEI come from the germline V gene. V was clipped by 3 bases and J by 8 bases, with 11 bases between them. This CDR3 is CASSDWEWDSPLHF. In DNA, the CDR3 is TGTGCCAGCAGTGATTGGGAGTGGGATTCACCCCTCCACTTT.

The chain joins TRBV7-8 to TRBJ1-3; maybe TRBD1 (5 bases). Trimming removed 1 base from V and 0 bases from J, with 16 bases in between. The CDR3 is 18 amino acids. Germline CDR1 is SGHVS and CDR2 is FQNEAQ. The CDR3 here is CASSLGVGTIISGNTIYF. In DNA form, the CDR3 reads TGTGCCAGCAGCTTAGGAGTGGGGACTATCATCTCTGGAAACACCATATATTTT.

The count of this clone is one. The rearrangement uses TRBV4-3 and TRBJ2-7, with 8 bases matching TRBD2. The CDR3 loop spans 13 amino acids. V lost 8 bases, J lost 2 bases, and 5 bases stayed unmatched. The germline V gene encodes CDR1 LGHNA and CDR2 YSLEER. In DNA, the CDR3 is TGCGCCAGCGGCGGGGGGTATCCCTACGAGCAGTACTTC. As protein: CASGGGYPYEQYF.

The V call is TRBV10-3, the J call TRBJ1-5, with 7 bases that match TRBD1. CDR1 and CDR2 from the germline V gene are ENHRY and SYGVKD. V shed 8 bases and J 2 bases; nucleotides not matched to a gene: 0. The CDR3 has 12 amino acids. The CDR3, as DNA: TGTGCCATCGGACAGGGCAATCAGCCCCAGCATTTT. It specifies CAIGQGNQPQHF.

This clone appeared a few times. This chain joins TRBV28 and TRBJ2-3; possible D gene TRBD2, 8 bases. The germline V gene has CDR1 MDHEN and CDR2 SYDVKM. Trimming removed 2 bases from V and 4 bases from J, with 19 bases in between. The CDR3 sequence is 17 residues long. CDR3 coding DNA: TGTGCCAGCAGTTTAGGCCTTCCGGGAGGGGGCGCAGATACGCAGTATTTT. Translating gives CASSLGLPGGGADTQYF.

The V call is TRBV30, the J call TRBJ1-3; D gene uncertain. V dropped 0 bases and J dropped 5 bases, with 20 bases sitting between them. Germline CDR1 GTSNPN, CDR2 SVGIG (reference sequence). The CDR3 has 17 residues. CDR3 loop: CAWSVYPSGPGRNTIYF. The CDR3 DNA reads as TGTGCCTGGAGTGTGTATCCGTCTGGGCCAGGCAGAAACACCATATATTTT.

CDR3 sequence (DNA): TGTGCCATCAGACCGACAGGGGAGACTGAAGCTTTCTTT. Its translation: CAIRPTGETEAFF. This rearrangement joins TRBV10-3 to TRBJ1-1; TRBD1 agrees at 8 bases. With V trimmed by 6 bases and J by 5 bases, 5 bases remained unmatched. The CDR3 has 13 amino acids. Germline loops: CDR1 ENHRY, CDR2 SYGVKD.

This rearrangement joins TRBV3-1 (or the pseudogene TRBV3-2) to TRBJ1-1; the D is unclear. Germline V gene data show CDR1 as LGHDT and CDR2 as YNNKEL (reference sequence). The CDR3 has 17 residues. Trimming removed 2 bases at V and 3 bases at J, with 19 bases between. CDR3 amino acids: CASSQRANEGEDTEAFF. The CDR3 DNA reads as TGTGCCAGCAGCCAAAGAGCAAATGAGGGAGAGGACACTGAAGCTTTCTTT.

J is TRBJ2-1 and V is TRBV12-5, with 10 positions matching TRBD1. V gave up 2 bases and J gave up 2 bases; unmatched junction bases: 3. The CDR3 runs to 16 residues. The germline CDR1 and CDR2 sequences are LGHNT and FRNRAP. The CDR3 DNA sequence: TGTGCTAGTGGTTTGTCCGGGACAGGGGCCTACAATGAGCAGTTCTTC. This gives the protein CASGLSGTGAYNEQFF. The full variable domain, with the rest looked up from reference TRBV12-5 and TRBJ2-1, is DARVTQTPRHKVTEMGQEVTMRCQPILGHNTVFWYRQTMMQGLELLAYFRNRAPLDDSGMPKDRFSAEMPDATLATLKIQPSEPRDSAVYFCASGLSGTGAYNEQFFGPGTRLTVL.

V usage is TRBV3-1 (or the pseudogene TRBV3-2) and J usage is TRBJ1-1; 7 bases agree with TRBD1. The CDR3 runs to 16 residues. Germline loops: CDR1 LGHDT, CDR2 YNNKEL (reference sequence). Losses at the gene ends were 4 bases for V and 0 bases for J; bases not matched to a gene: 8. The CDR3 DNA is TGTGCCAGCAGCCTCCGGACAGGCCCTATGAACACTGAAGCTTTCTTT. Translated: CASSLRTGPMNTEAFF.

The genes are TRBV29-1 and TRBJ1-5; D is uncertain. V lost 4 bases and J 2 bases, leaving 9 bases between the germline ends. The length of the CDR3 is 13 residues. Germline-derived CDR1 and CDR2 are SQVTM and ANQGSEA. The CDR3 DNA is TGCAGCGTTGGAGGATCTGGCAATCAGCCCCAGCATTTT. Its translation is CSVGGSGNQPQHF.

The chain joins TRBV18 to TRBJ2-7; the match to TRBD1 covers 10 bases. The CDR3 extends over 16 amino acids. Per the germline V gene, CDR1 is KGHSH and CDR2 is LQKENI. With 2 bases clipped from V and 3 bases from J, the junction kept 7 bases outside the gene matches. The CDR3 region has the DNA TGTGCCAGCTCACCATCCACCGGGACAGGGGACTACGAGCAGTACTTC. The encoded protein is CASSPSTGTGDYEQYF. The full variable domain, its missing parts supplied by reference TRBV18 and TRBJ2-7, is NAGVMQNPRHLVRRRGQEARLRCSPMKGHSHVYWYRQLPEEGLKFMVYLQKENIIDESGMPKERFSAEFPKEGPSILRIQQVVRGDSAAYFCASSPSTGTGDYEQYFGPGTRLTVT.

This chain uses TRBV11-2 with TRBJ2-7; the match to TRBD1 covers 9 bases. The CDR3 is 14 amino acids. The ends lost 5 bases at V and 5 bases at J; junction bases unmatched: 7. Germline V CDR1 and CDR2: SGHAT, FQNNGV. This chain's CDR3 is CASSRQQGANEQYF. CDR3 DNA sequence: TGTGCCAGCAGCCGGCAACAGGGGGCCAACGAGCAGTACTTC.

This chain connects TRBV15 to TRBJ2-7, with TRBD2 identical over 10 bases. The CDR3 has 15 amino acids. Germline values: CDR1 LNHNV, CDR2 YYDKDF (reference sequence). V lost 0 bases, J lost 3 bases, and 2 bases stayed unmatched. The CDR3 DNA sequence: TGTGCCACCAGCAGAGATTCTAGCGGGAGCTACGAGCAGTACTTC. It translates to CATSRDSSGSYEQYF.

This clone was seen a handful of times. The gene calls are TRBV11-2 and TRBJ1-1; D remains ambiguous. V was pared by 2 bases and J by 5 bases, with 9 bases between. Germline V CDR1 and CDR2: SGHAT, FQNNGV. The CDR3 loop spans 13 amino acids. DNA for the CDR3: TGTGCCAGCAGCTTAACAGTGCAGACTGAAGCTTTCTTT. This translates into CASSLTVQTEAFF.

The rearrangement joins TRBV24-1 to TRBJ2-5, with D possibly TRBD2 on 6 matching bases. V was cut by 7 bases and J by 2 bases, with 13 bases left in between. The V gene's germline CDR1 is KGHDR and CDR2 SFDVKD. The CDR3 has 14 amino acids. CDR3 coding DNA: TGTGCCACCAGCCCTGGAGGGCTGCAAGAGACCCAGTACTTC. Translated, it gives CATSPGGLQETQYF.

The chain has TRBV19 and TRBJ2-2; 10 bases align to TRBD1. J lost 7 bases, V lost 7 bases, and 9 bases had no gene match. The CDR3 has 15 residues. Germline values: CDR1 LNHDA, CDR2 SQIVND (reference sequence). CDR3 loop: CASKTGTGVHGELFF. The CDR3 DNA sequence: TGTGCCAGTAAAACCGGGACAGGGGTACACGGGGAGCTGTTTTTT.